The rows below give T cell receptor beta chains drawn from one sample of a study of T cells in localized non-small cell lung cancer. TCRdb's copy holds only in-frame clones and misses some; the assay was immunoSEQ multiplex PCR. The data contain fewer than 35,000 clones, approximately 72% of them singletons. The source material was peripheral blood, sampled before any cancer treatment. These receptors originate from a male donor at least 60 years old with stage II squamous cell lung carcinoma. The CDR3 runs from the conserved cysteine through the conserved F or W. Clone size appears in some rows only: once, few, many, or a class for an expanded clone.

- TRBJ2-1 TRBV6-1 CAGSDSALGNNEQFF
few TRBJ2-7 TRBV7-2 CASSFHGAYEQYF
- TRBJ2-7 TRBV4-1 CASSQVPGQSYEQYF
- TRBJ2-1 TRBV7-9 CASSLGGPNNEQFF
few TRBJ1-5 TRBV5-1 CASSLDGQQPNQPQHF
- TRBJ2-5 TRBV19 CASSMAPSGRETQYF
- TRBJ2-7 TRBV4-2 CASSQESAYEQYF
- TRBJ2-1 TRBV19 CASSGFRAGTYNEQFF
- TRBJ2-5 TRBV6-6 CASSWGTGNSGETQYF
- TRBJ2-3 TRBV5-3 CASRIERADTQYF
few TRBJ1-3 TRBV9 CASSVESLRGGNTIYF
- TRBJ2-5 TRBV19 CASSALRQETQYF
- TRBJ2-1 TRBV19 CASSETTSSYNEQFF
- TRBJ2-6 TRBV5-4 CASSLQGGAGANVLTF
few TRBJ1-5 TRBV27 CASSLSNRGHRNQPQHF
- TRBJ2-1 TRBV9 CASSVGAAYNEQFF
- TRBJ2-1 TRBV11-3 CASSLFSGGGEQFF
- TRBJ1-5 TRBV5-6 CASSLAGTGGNQPQHF
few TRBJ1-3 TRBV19 CAARDTGNTIYF
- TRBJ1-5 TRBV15 CATSRDVQANQPQHF
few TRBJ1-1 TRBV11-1 CASSPFNTEAFF
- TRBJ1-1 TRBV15 CATSTTTGGDGLDTEAFF
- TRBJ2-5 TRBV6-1 CASSDYRVGETQYF
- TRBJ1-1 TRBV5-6 CASSPTLGLGVAFF
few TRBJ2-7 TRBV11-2 CASSPTSGSIHEQYF